This TCR beta chain is drawn from a study of identical twins. Study-wide results and caveats: With abundant cord blood beta clonotypes, insertions were fewer; memory repertoires showed no such pattern. Beta out-of-frame sequences displayed a weaker excess of sharing between twins.

This CDR3 contains 14 residues. From germline, CDR1 is MNHEY and CDR2 SVGEGT. The V gene lost 6 bases and the J gene lost 2 bases, with 14 bases spanning the gap. As to this clonotype: Its target is unknown.

Unique molecular identifiers were present on the cDNA, and a universal primer site came from template switching. TCRdb processed the 5' RACE reads anew with MiXCR; each CDR3 protein has one entry. The sample records approximately 630,000 distinct CDR3 sequences, 7% to 7.5% being singletons. These data were likewise used in another study, on yellow fever vaccine responses in identical twins. Turning to that study: Twins' vaccine T cell response reportedly gave the appearance of partial convergence and partial personalization.

The sequencing input was PBMCs. The chain couples TRBV6-2 or TRBV6-3 to TRBJ2-7, with a tentative D call TRBD2 (5 bases). This sequence originates from a woman in her late teens or twenties in good health. The CDR3 reads CASRGLRATYEQYV. Written as DNA, the CDR3 is TGTGCCAGCAGGGGCTTGAGGGCAACCTACGAGCAGTACGTC.